Each of the 19 T cell receptor beta chains below was sequenced from the same sample in a study of response to subunit inactivated influenza vaccine. Each CDR3 protein gets one entry after TCRdb re-called the RT-PCR reads with MiXCR. The table includes about 800,000 distinct CDR3 sequences, approximately 21% detected once. The input for sequencing was PBMCs from blood, taken less than 6 days after vaccination. Every receptor here comes from a man in his fifties who received an inactivated influenza vaccine.

The chain recombines TRBV20-1 with TRBJ2-3, with D perhaps given as TRBD1 or TRBD2 (5 bases each). V was shortened by 5 bases and J by 4 bases, with 13 bases between the two germline ends. The CDR3 has 13 residues. Germline V lookup: CDR1 DFQATT, CDR2 SNEGSKA (reference sequence). The DNA for the CDR3 is TGCAGTGCTCGGGACGGGCGGGCAGATACGCAGTATTTT. This codes for CSARDGRADTQYF.

This clonotype was recorded a few times. This chain uses TRBV29-1 with TRBJ2-2, with a possible D match to TRBD2 (5 bases). The CDR3 loop spans 14 amino acids. Germline V lookup: CDR1 SQVTM, CDR2 ANQGSEA. Trimming shortened V by 4 bases and J by 7 bases, and 16 bases separated the two germline ends. CDR3 region: CSVVRTSGNGELFF. Written as DNA, the CDR3 is TGCAGCGTTGTTAGAACCAGCGGAAACGGGGAGCTGTTTTTT.

This clonotype was counted a few times. The chain employs TRBV12-3 or TRBV12-4 and TRBJ1-4, with TRBD1 matching over 10 bases. V gave up 5 bases and J gave up 8 bases; unmatched junction bases: 5. This CDR3 is 14 amino acids long. The CDR3 DNA reads TGTGCCAGCAGTGGACAGGGGGTTCTCGAAAAACTGTTTTTT. Translated, it gives CASSGQGVLEKLFF.

This clonotype was found many times. The chain links TRBV5-1 to TRBJ2-7; 7 positions match TRBD1. J was trimmed by 5 bases and V by 1 base; bases with no gene match: 9. The CDR3 is 15 amino acids. Germline CDR1 is SGHRS and CDR2 is YFSETQ. The CDR3 nucleotides read TGCGCCAGCAGCTTGCGAGGGGGCCCTACCCACGAGCAGTACTTC. Its protein product is CASSLRGGPTHEQYF.

The chain joins TRBV5-1 to TRBJ2-7; the match to TRBD1 covers 8 bases. V gave up 7 bases and J gave up 6 bases; unmatched junction bases: 6. CDR3 length: 12 residues. CDR1 is SGHRS and CDR2 is YFSETQ in the germline V gene. This CDR3 is CASFNRGTEQYF. CDR3 sequence (DNA): TGCGCCAGCTTTAACAGGGGGACCGAGCAGTACTTC.

This sequence joins TRBV12-3 or TRBV12-4 and TRBJ2-6; TRBD1 matches at 9 bases. This CDR3 region has 17 residues. The V segment lost 5 bases and the J segment 4 bases; nucleotides outside the gene matches: 9. The CDR3 here is CASSTGTGRSGANVLTF. The CDR3 DNA is TGTGCCAGCAGTACCGGGACAGGGAGGTCCGGGGCCAACGTCCTGACTTTC.

About this clonotype: A read error may be the cause here, since a much bigger clone is one base away. The V and J genes are TRBV12-3 or TRBV12-4 and TRBJ2-1, with 7 positions matching TRBD2. This CDR3 spans 14 amino acids. Here the CDR3 reads CVSSLKGTNNEQFF. The CDR3 DNA is TGTGTCAGCAGCCTTAAGGGGACTAACAATGAGCAGTTCTTC.

This chain uses TRBV6-6 with TRBJ1-4, with no clear D. This CDR3 has 12 amino acids. Germline V gene lookup returns CDR1 MNHNY and CDR2 SVGAGI (reference sequence). The V gene lost 8 bases and the J gene lost 5 bases, with 9 bases spanning the gap. The CDR3 region is CASQRPNEKLFF. In DNA, the CDR3 is TGTGCCAGCCAGCGCCCGAATGAAAAACTGTTTTTT.

The table lists this clonotype with a few counts. The genes are TRBV12-3 or TRBV12-4 and TRBJ2-1; D possibly corresponds to TRBD2 (6 bases). The germline V and J ends were trimmed by 3 bases and 2 bases, with 11 bases remaining between them. The length of the CDR3 is 15 residues. CDR3 nucleotide sequence: TGTGCCAGCAGTTTTAAGACGGGGGCCTACAATGAGCAGTTCTTC. As protein: CASSFKTGAYNEQFF.

This clonotype was detected ten times or more. The chain recombines TRBV7-6 with TRBJ2-1, with no clear D. The CDR3 runs to 13 residues. The V end was cut by 4 bases, the J end by 8 bases, with 12 bases between. Germline CDR1 is SGHVS and CDR2 is FNYEAQ. The CDR3: CASSSVGVYEQFF. CDR3 DNA sequence: TGTGCCAGCAGCTCCGTTGGGGTATATGAGCAGTTCTTC. Full variable domain (missing parts from reference TRBV7-6 and TRBJ2-1): GAGVSQSPRYKVTKRGQDVALRCDPISGHVSLYWYRQALGQGPEFLTYFNYEAQQDKSGLPNDRFSAERPEGSISTLTIQRTEQRDSAMYRCASSSVGVYEQFFGPGTRLTVL.

The chain combines TRBV25-1 with TRBJ2-3; 9 nucleotides line up with TRBD1. Per germline, CDR1 MGHDK and CDR2 SYGVNS. This CDR3 has 17 residues. Trimming took 2 bases from V and 4 from J; bases not matched to a gene: 10. CDR3 sequence: CASSEAYGQGSADTQYF. The CDR3 coding sequence is TGTGCCAGCAGTGAAGCCTATGGACAGGGGTCGGCAGATACGCAGTATTTT.

This clonotype was counted many times. V is TRBV6-4 and J is TRBJ1-5, with a weak D call TRBD1 (5 bases). CDR1 and CDR2 (germline): MRHNA, SNTAGT. The CDR3 has 9 amino acids. Trimming removed 6 bases from V and 15 bases from J, with 9 bases in between. CDR3 in DNA: TGTGCCAGCAGCGGGGGAAGGCATTTT. Its protein product is CASSGGRHF.

V and J are TRBV5-6 and TRBJ1-1; 9 bases match TRBD1. Losses at the gene ends were 4 bases for V and 5 bases for J; bases not matched to a gene: 6. Germline loops: CDR1 SGHDT, CDR2 YYEEEE. CDR3 length equals 14 residues. The CDR3 protein is CASSRTGERTEAFF. For the CDR3, the DNA is TGTGCCAGCAGCCGGACAGGGGAGAGGACTGAAGCTTTCTTT.

This clonotype was counted many times. The gene calls are TRBV11-2 and TRBJ2-3, with D uncertain. This CDR3 spans 18 amino acids. Germline V CDR1 and CDR2: SGHAT, FQNNGV. V lost 5 bases to trimming and J lost 0 bases, with 21 bases between them. The CDR3 loop is CASSPRVGLTSSTDTQYF. CDR3 nucleotide sequence: TGTGCCAGCAGCCCCCGTGTGGGTTTGACCTCTAGCACAGATACGCAGTATTTT.

This clonotype was seen only a few times. A read error may account for a junction end that differs from germline. V usage is TRBV11-2 and J usage is TRBJ2-1; 12 bases are a match to TRBD2. The CDR3 consists of 16 residues. Germline V lookup: CDR1 SGHAT, CDR2 FQNNGV. The CDR3 loop reads CASSLGLAGRYNEQFF. The CDR3, as DNA: TGTGCCAGCAGTTTAGGACTAGCGGGGCGATACAATGAGCAGTTCTTC.

This clonotype has just a few counts. The chain uses TRBV7-2 and TRBJ2-2; unclear D gene. Trimming took 6 bases from V and 6 from J, leaving 11 bases between them. In germline, CDR1 is SGHTA, CDR2 FQGNSA. This CDR3 has 13 residues. As DNA, the CDR3 is TGTGCCAGCAGACAAATAAGGGCCGGGGAGCTGTTTTTT. Translated: CASRQIRAGELFF. Full variable domain (remainder filled in from reference TRBV7-2 and TRBJ2-2): GAGVSQSPSNKVTEKGKDVELRCDPISGHTALYWYRQSLGQGLEFLIYFQGNSAPDKSGLPSDRFSAERTGGSVSTLTIQRTQQEDSAVYLCASRQIRAGELFFGEGSRLTVL.

The chain carries TRBV20-1 and TRBJ2-7; D is possibly TRBD2 (6 bases). V lost 3 bases and J lost 0, with 15 bases in between. CDR3 size: 15 residues. The germline V gene encodes CDR1 DFQATT and CDR2 SNEGSKA (reference sequence). The CDR3 region is CSARTRTKPSYEQYF. The CDR3, as DNA: TGCAGTGCTAGGACTAGGACAAAGCCCTCCTACGAGCAGTACTTC.

The chain carries TRBV20-1 and TRBJ2-7, with 11 positions matching TRBD2. The CDR3 is made up of 14 amino acids. Germline V CDR1 and CDR2: DFQATT, SNEGSKA (reference sequence). V was pared by 5 bases and J by 5 bases, with 8 bases of the junction left unmatched. The CDR3 protein is CSAQSTSGSDEQYF. CDR3 coding DNA: TGCAGTGCTCAAAGTACTAGCGGGAGTGACGAGCAGTACTTC.

This clonotype was detected a few times. The gene calls are TRBV7-2 and TRBJ1-6; tentatively, D is TRBD1 (6 bases). Germline CDR1 SGHTA, CDR2 FQGNSA. The CDR3 is 15 amino acids. V lost 5 bases to trimming and J lost 10 bases, with 18 bases between them. In nucleotides, the CDR3 is TGTGCCAGCAGCCTCAGGGGAGGGATCGGGTCACCCCTCCACTTT. Residues: CASSLRGGIGSPLHF.